Below are 27 T cell receptor beta chains sequenced from a single sample in a study of blood T cell repertoires in COVID-19. Profiled with immunoSEQ multiplex PCR; TCRdb holds only in-frame clones, not every one. The top ten hold over 4% of the sample, which has under 500,000 clones, about 89% seen once. The specimen sequenced was peripheral blood. These receptors originate from a woman aged 25 to 39 with acute or convalescent COVID-19.

This clone was detected many times. V gene TRBV27 combines with J gene TRBJ1-3; TRBD1 is a possible D gene (5 bases). The CDR3 contains 14 residues. The germline V and J ends were trimmed by 6 bases and 4 bases, with 13 bases remaining between them. CDR1 and CDR2 (germline): MNHEY, SMNVEV (reference sequence). CDR3: CASRPDSTGNTIYF. The CDR3 DNA reads as TGTGCCAGCAGGCCCGACAGTACGGGAAACACCATATATTTT.

The rearrangement links TRBV11-2 to TRBJ1-2, with 8 bases fitting TRBD1. The junction had 7 bases not matched to a gene; V was cut back by 0 bases and J by 4 bases. CDR3 length equals 16 residues. Germline CDR1 is SGHAT and CDR2 is FQNNGV. The CDR3 is CASSLDFTGGIYGYTF. The CDR3 region has the DNA TGTGCCAGCAGCTTAGATTTCACAGGGGGGATCTATGGCTACACCTTC.

This clone occurred once. The rearrangement uses TRBV9 and TRBJ1-1, with D perhaps TRBD1 (5 bases). From germline, CDR1 is SGDLS and CDR2 YYNGEE. The CDR3 loop spans 13 amino acids. Trimming took 3 bases from V and 1 from J, leaving 7 bases between them. The CDR3 protein is CASSATANTEAFF. The CDR3 region has the DNA TGTGCCAGCAGCGCGACAGCGAACACTGAAGCTTTCTTT.

The rearrangement uses TRBV9 and TRBJ2-3, with D maybe TRBD2 (5 bases). The CDR3 spans 15 residues. Trimming stripped 3 bases from V and 2 bases from J, with 13 bases between. CDR1 is SGDLS and CDR2 is YYNGEE in the germline V gene. CDR3: CASSGYGIPTDTQYF. The DNA for the CDR3 is TGTGCCAGCAGCGGTTACGGGATACCCACAGATACGCAGTATTTT.

The chain recombines TRBV29-1 with TRBJ2-1, with a weak D call TRBD2 (6 bases). The V gene lost 5 bases and the J gene lost 0 bases, with 14 bases spanning the gap. The CDR3 has 15 amino acids. Germline CDR1 SQVTM, CDR2 ANQGSEA. CDR3 sequence (DNA): TGCAGCGTTCCACTAGCCCAGAGCTCCTACAATGAGCAGTTCTTC. Residues: CSVPLAQSSYNEQFF.

The chain uses TRBV5-1 and TRBJ2-3; TRBD2 is a possible D gene (6 bases). Germline values: CDR1 SGHRS, CDR2 YFSETQ. The CDR3 is made up of 15 amino acids. The V gene lost 0 bases and the J gene lost 4 bases, with 12 bases spanning the gap. The CDR3 is CASSLAGGLADTQYF. DNA for the CDR3: TGCGCCAGCAGCTTGGCTGGGGGGTTGGCAGATACGCAGTATTTT.

CDR3 bases: TGCAGCTTCCAAGGGGCGACCTACGAGCAGTACTTC. As protein: CSFQGATYEQYF. V gene TRBV29-1 combines with J gene TRBJ2-7; a weak D match, TRBD1 (5 bases). The CDR3 runs to 12 residues. CDR1 is SQVTM and CDR2 is ANQGSEA in the germline V gene. V was cut by 8 bases and J by 2 bases, with 13 bases left in between.

The rearrangement joins TRBV20-1 to TRBJ1-1, with D tentatively TRBD1 (5 bases). Germline V gene sequence: CDR1 DFQATT, CDR2 SNEGSKA (reference sequence). The V end lost 0 bases, the J end lost 11 bases, and 10 bases lay between the germline ends. The CDR3 totals 11 residues. The CDR3 sequence is CSARDRALAFF. Here the CDR3 DNA reads TGCAGTGCTAGAGACAGGGCATTGGCTTTCTTT.

The chain uses TRBV11-2 and TRBJ2-7, with TRBD2 matching over 11 bases. V shed 2 bases, J shed 5 bases, and the junction held 11 bases outside the gene matches. The germline V gene encodes CDR1 SGHAT and CDR2 FQNNGV. This CDR3 spans 17 amino acids. The CDR3 sequence is CASSLTGVAGGPNEQYF. The CDR3 DNA is TGTGCCAGCAGCTTAACTGGCGTAGCGGGGGGGCCCAACGAGCAGTACTTC.

The CDR3 nucleotides are TGCGCCAGCAGCTTCGGACAGGCCGGGCGGAGGAACACTGAAGCTTTCTTT. Protein product: CASSFGQAGRRNTEAFF. The chain joins TRBV5-1 to TRBJ1-1; TRBD1 matches at 7 bases. V shed 2 bases and J 1 base; nucleotides not matched to a gene: 11. The CDR3 sequence is 17 residues long. CDR1 is SGHRS and CDR2 is YFSETQ in the germline V gene.

The chain is built from TRBV28 and TRBJ2-2, with TRBD1 as a possible D gene (5 bases). Per the germline V gene, CDR1 is MDHEN and CDR2 is SYDVKM. The germline V and J ends were trimmed by 5 bases and 1 base, with 8 bases remaining between them. The CDR3 extends over 14 amino acids. In DNA form, the CDR3 reads TGTGCCAGCAGTCTCGGACAGAACACCGGGGAGCTGTTTTTT. Encoded protein: CASSLGQNTGELFF. Based on the CDR3 plus reference TRBV28 and TRBJ2-2, the full variable domain is DVKVTQSSRYLVKRTGEKVFLECVQDMDHENMFWYRQDPGLGLRLIYFSYDVKMKEKGDIPEGYSVSREKKERFSLILESASTNQTSMYLCASSLGQNTGELFFGEGSRLTVL.

This clone was seen a single time. V gene TRBV7-7 combines with J gene TRBJ2-3; the D gene is possibly TRBD2 (7 bases). CDR3 length: 16 amino acids. Germline lookup yields CDR1 SSHAT and CDR2 FNYEAQ (reference sequence). V dropped 1 base and J dropped 2 bases, with 13 bases sitting between them. The CDR3 protein is CASSLGLGGATDTQYF. The CDR3 DNA sequence: TGTGCCAGCAGCTTAGGGCTGGGGGGGGCCACAGATACGCAGTATTTT.

The chain carries TRBV11-2 and TRBJ2-3; possibly TRBD2 for D (5 bases). This CDR3 comprises 15 residues. V was cut by 6 bases and J by 1 base, with 14 bases left in between. Per germline, CDR1 SGHAT and CDR2 FQNNGV. The CDR3 region is CASSYGAVGTDTQYF. The CDR3 coding sequence is TGTGCCAGCAGTTATGGAGCGGTCGGCACAGATACGCAGTATTTT.

The V gene is TRBV4-1, the J gene TRBJ2-7; 14 bases line up with TRBD2. V lost 4 bases, J lost 7 bases, and 6 bases stayed unmatched. The germline gives CDR1 MGHRA, CDR2 YSYEKL. CDR3 size: 15 residues. CDR3 DNA: TGCGCCAGCAGCCTGACTAGCGGGGGGGCTGATGAGCAGTACTTC. Translation gives CASSLTSGGADEQYF.

Details on this clone: Other DNA sequences in the same sample also yield this CDR3. The V call is TRBV6-6, the J call TRBJ1-4; D unclear. The CDR3 extends over 13 amino acids. Trimming removed 2 bases from V and 5 bases from J, with 6 bases in between. Germline CDR1 and CDR2: MNHNY and SVGAGI (reference sequence). The CDR3: CASSYRGNEKLFF. The CDR3 DNA follows: TGTGCCAGCAGTTACCGAGGAAATGAAAAACTGTTTTTT.

The genes are TRBV6-5 and TRBJ1-2; D uncertain. Trimming pared 5 bases from V and 3 bases from J, leaving 16 bases between. Germline CDR1 MNHEY, CDR2 SVGAGI. The CDR3 length is 15 residues. CDR3 protein: CASSTFQAGHYGYTF. The CDR3, as DNA: TGTGCCAGCAGTACGTTCCAGGCAGGCCACTATGGCTACACCTTC.

This sequence joins TRBV28 and TRBJ2-2, with D tentatively TRBD2 (5 bases). The CDR3 runs to 12 residues. Germline V gene sequence: CDR1 MDHEN, CDR2 SYDVKM. V was shortened by 5 bases and J by 6 bases, with 7 bases between the two germline ends. The CDR3 loop reads CASSPAAGELFF. The CDR3 nucleotides read TGTGCCAGCAGTCCAGCGGCCGGGGAGCTGTTTTTT.

This clone was seen a single time. The chain couples TRBV11-3 to TRBJ1-1; a possible D gene is TRBD1 (5 bases). The CDR3 consists of 14 residues. Trimming removed 1 base at V and 0 bases at J, with 6 bases between. Germline V gene data show CDR1 as SGHNT and CDR2 as YENEEA. CDR3 loop: CASSLGGVNTEAFF. The CDR3 coding sequence is TGTGCCAGCAGCTTAGGGGGGGTGAACACTGAAGCTTTCTTT.

This chain joins TRBV5-1 and TRBJ2-3; D is possibly TRBD2 (6 bases). With 3 bases removed from V and 2 bases from J, the gap between germline ends came to 13 bases. CDR1 and CDR2 (germline): SGHRS, YFSETQ. This CDR3 spans 15 amino acids. The CDR3 loop reads CASSSLASNTDTQYF. CDR3 in DNA: TGCGCCAGCAGCTCTCTAGCGAGTAACACAGATACGCAGTATTTT.

The chain carries TRBV12-5 and TRBJ1-3; D call uncertain. In germline, CDR1 is LGHNT, CDR2 FRNRAP. Trimming left V 6 bases short and J 2 bases short, with 20 bases between. The CDR3 is made up of 17 amino acids. CDR3 sequence: CASGLLGGRAPGNTIYF. In DNA, the CDR3 is TGTGCTAGTGGCCTCCTAGGAGGGAGAGCCCCTGGAAACACCATATATTTT.

CDR3 protein: CASSRQGADYGYTF. The CDR3 DNA follows: TGTGCCAGTAGTCGACAGGGGGCTGACTATGGCTACACCTTC. The chain employs TRBV19 and TRBJ1-2; 10 bases align to TRBD1. This CDR3 contains 14 residues. Germline V lookup: CDR1 LNHDA, CDR2 SQIVND (reference sequence). J lost 3 bases, V lost 5 bases, and 3 bases had no gene match.

This sequence joins TRBV11-3 and TRBJ1-1; possibly TRBD1 for D (6 bases). The V end lost 3 bases, the J end lost 3 bases, and 8 bases lay between the germline ends. The V gene's germline CDR1 is SGHNT and CDR2 YENEEA. The CDR3 contains 13 residues. This CDR3 reads CASSLRGYTEAFF. The CDR3 coding sequence is TGTGCCAGCAGCTTGAGGGGGTACACTGAAGCTTTCTTT.

The chain links TRBV21-1 to TRBJ1-5. TRBV21-1 is a pseudogene segment. The CDR3 is made up of 18 amino acids. CDR3 region: CASSIPGGGLGINQPQHF. The DNA for the CDR3 is TGTGCCAGCAGCATCCCTGGTGGAGGCCTCGGAATCAATCAGCCCCAGCATTTT.

The chain uses TRBV5-6 and TRBJ2-6; 7 bases align to TRBD1. Looked up from germline, CDR1 is SGHDT and CDR2 is YYEEEE. V shed 0 bases and J 4 bases; nucleotides not matched to a gene: 7. The CDR3 extends over 17 amino acids. CDR3 sequence (DNA): TGTGCCAGCAGCTTGGTCAATACAGGGGCGGGGGCCAACGTCCTGACTTTC. The encoded protein is CASSLVNTGAGANVLTF. The variable domain in full, completed from reference TRBV5-6 and TRBJ2-6, reads DAGVTQSPTHLIKTRGQQVTLRCSPKSGHDTVSWYQQALGQGPQFIFQYYEEEERQRGNFPDRFSGHQFPNYSSELNVNALLLGDSALYLCASSLVNTGAGANVLTFGAGSRLTVL.

The rearrangement joins TRBV14 to TRBJ2-5; unclear D gene. CDR1 is SGHDN and CDR2 is FVKESK in the germline V gene. The V gene lost 1 base and the J gene lost 1 base, with 10 bases spanning the gap. CDR3 length equals 15 residues. CDR3 in amino acids: CASSQALVVQETQYF. The CDR3 coding sequence is TGTGCCAGCAGCCAAGCACTTGTCGTCCAAGAGACCCAGTACTTC. The full variable domain, with the rest looked up from reference TRBV14 and TRBJ2-5, is EAGVTQFPSHSVIEKGQTVTLRCDPISGHDNLYWYRRVMGKEIKFLLHFVKESKQDESGMPNNRFLAERTGGTYSTLKVQPAELEDSGVYFCASSQALVVQETQYFGPGTRLLVL.

This clone was observed a single time. CDR3 sequence (DNA): TGTGCCAGCAGCCACTACCGGGTGGTTTCACCCCTCCACTTT. This codes for CASSHYRVVSPLHF. This chain uses TRBV7-8 with TRBJ1-6; D is undetermined. The CDR3 length is 14 residues. Germline CDR1 and CDR2: SGHVS and FQNEAQ. V shed 5 bases and J shed 9 bases, with 14 bases lying between them.

The gene calls are TRBV30 and TRBJ2-3; 7 nucleotides match TRBD1. Germline CDR1 GTSNPN, CDR2 SVGIG (reference sequence). This CDR3 comprises 15 residues. With 8 bases clipped from V and 2 bases from J, the junction kept 13 bases outside the gene matches. CDR3 nucleotides: TGTGCCCTGGGCATCGGACAGGCCCACACAGATACGCAGTATTTT. Protein: CALGIGQAHTDTQYF.